This is a list of T cell receptor beta chains from one sample in a study of early T cells in non-severe SARS-CoV-2 infection. In TCRdb, the 5' RACE reads were re-called with MiXCR into one record per CDR3 protein. The repertoire consists of tens of thousands of distinct CDR3 sequences, with less than 12% occurring once and the leading ten covering 15%. This sample comprised whole blood, obtained at baseline. These receptors were obtained from an adult who was a healthcare worker with PCR-confirmed SARS-CoV-2 infection or an uninfected control (not recorded which). The CDR3 runs from the conserved cysteine through the conserved F or W. The order of the fields is clone size, V gene, J gene, D gene, CDR3 DNA, CDR3 protein. A D gene is named only where the DNA matches it firmly. The size entry is marked missing in some rows and otherwise reads once, few, many or a size class.

>many|TRBV12-3/TRBV12-4|TRBJ2-2|TRBD2
TGTGCCAGCAGTTTTAGGGGTTGGGGTAGCGGGACCAACACCGGGGAGCTGTTTTTT
CASSFRGWGSGTNTGELFF
>many|TRBV24-1|TRBJ2-1|TRBD2
TGTGCCACCAGTGACCACAGGGCTAGCGGGATCAATGAGCAGCTCTTC
CATSDHRASGINEQLF
>many|TRBV7-9|TRBJ2-5|TRBD1
TGTGCCAGCAGCACGACAGGGGTTGTGGAGACCCAGTACTTC
CASSTTGVVETQYF
>many|TRBV10-3|TRBJ2-7|-
TGTGCCATCAGTGAGTCGAGGGGCAGACCAAGCTCCTACGAGCAGTACTTC
CAISESRGRPSSYEQYF
>-|TRBV28|TRBJ1-4|-
TGTGCCAGCAGTCAGACCACTAATGAAAAACTGTTTTTT
CASSQTTNEKLFF
>many|TRBV10-2|TRBJ2-1|-
TGCGCCAGCAGTGGGCGGGACCGCTCCTACAATGAGCAGTTCTTC
CASSGRDRSYNEQFF
>few|TRBV9|TRBJ2-3|-
TGTGCCAGCAGCGTAAGAGGGGGAGGGATCACAGATACGCAGTATTTT
CASSVRGGGITDTQYF
>many|TRBV30|TRBJ1-4|-
TGTGCCTGGAGTGTGGGCAGAGAGGATGAAAAACTGTTTTTT
CAWSVGREDEKLFF
>-|TRBV7-9|TRBJ2-1|-
TGTGCCAGCAGCTACGGACTATCCTACAATGAGCAGTTCTTC
CASSYGLSYNEQFF
>-|TRBV5-4|TRBJ2-2|TRBD2
TGTGCCAGCAGCTTCGCTAGCGGGAACACCGGGGAGCTGTTTTTT
CASSFASGNTGELFF
>-|TRBV5-1|TRBJ2-1|-
TGCGCCAGCAGCTTCCCGGACACTTACAATGAGCAGTTCTTC
CASSFPDTYNEQFF
>-|TRBV28|TRBJ1-1|-
TGTGCCAGCAGTTTATTGGGGGGCGCCGGCTCAGCTTTCTTT
CASSLLGGAGSAFF
>many|TRBV20-1|TRBJ2-1|TRBD1
TGCAGTTCCCGACAGGGTGGCTCCTACAATGAGCAGTTCTTC
CSSRQGGSYNEQFF
>many|TRBV20-1|TRBJ2-1|TRBD2
TGCAGTGCTCGGGGTGGTGTGATCCGACTAGCGGGGTGGGATGAGCAGTTCTTC
CSARGGVIRLAGWDEQFF
>few|TRBV28|TRBJ2-7|TRBD2
TGTGCCAGCAGGCCCCCCTTCGGCGGACTAGCGGAAGACGAGCAGTACTTC
CASRPPFGGLAEDEQYF
>-|TRBV24-1|TRBJ2-1|TRBD2
TGTGCCACCAGTGAAACCGGGACTAGCGGGAGGGAACGGTTCTTC
CATSETGTSGRERFF
>few|TRBV28|TRBJ2-5|TRBD1
TGTGCCAGCATCGAAACAGGGGGTTTTGAGACCCAGTACTTC
CASIETGGFETQYF
>few|TRBV4-3|TRBJ1-5|-
TGCGCCAGCAGCCAAGTTTTGTCCGAGGGTCAGCCCCAGCATTTT
CASSQVLSEGQPQHF
>-|TRBV11-2|TRBJ2-1|TRBD1
TGTGCCAGCAGCTTACCCGGCACAGGGGGCAATGAGCAGTTCTTC
CASSLPGTGGNEQFF
>-|TRBV7-3|TRBJ2-3|-
TGTGCCAGCAGCTTAAGTACTGGAGATACGCAGTATTTT
CASSLSTGDTQYF
>-|TRBV29-1|TRBJ2-1|-
TGCAGCGTTACTTCTACGGACGGCCAACGCTCCTACAATGAGCAGTTCTTC
CSVTSTDGQRSYNEQFF
>-|TRBV7-2|TRBJ2-2|TRBD2
TGTGCCAGCAGCTTAGAACTAGCGGGAGGGCCGTTGACCGAGGAGCTGTTTTTT
CASSLELAGGPLTEELFF
>many|TRBV6-2/TRBV6-3|TRBJ2-7|TRBD1
TGTGCCAGCAGTCTTTGGACAGGGGGCTACGAGCAGTACTTC
CASSLWTGGYEQYF
>many|TRBV4-2|TRBJ2-3|TRBD2
TGTGCCAGCAGCGGAGATATTGTAGCGGGAGGGGCAGATACGCAGTATTTT
CASSGDIVAGGADTQYF
>-|TRBV12-3/TRBV12-4|TRBJ2-7|TRBD2
TGTGCCAGCAGTCCCGACGGGACTAGCGGCTACGAGCAGTACTTC
CASSPDGTSGYEQYF
>many|TRBV6-5|TRBJ2-6|TRBD1
TGTGCCAGCAGTTACTCGGGACAGGGGGCGTTTGGGGCCAACGTCCTGACTTTC
CASSYSGQGAFGANVLTF
>many|TRBV6-2/TRBV6-3|TRBJ2-7|-
TGTGCCAGCGGGTCAGGGCTTTACGAGCAGTACTTC
CASGSGLYEQYF
>-|TRBV28|TRBJ1-4|-
TGTGCCAGCAGTTTACGCGGACTGGGACTGTTTTTT
CASSLRGLGLFF
>few|TRBV10-2|TRBJ2-5|TRBD2
TGCGCCAGCAGTGACCCTACTAGCGGGAGGAGAGAGACCCAGTACTTC
CASSDPTSGRRETQYF
>few|TRBV18|TRBJ1-3|-
TGTGCCAGCTCACCGCCGGGGCATCCAAACACCATATATTTT
CASSPPGHPNTIYF
>many|TRBV20-1|TRBJ1-6|-
TGCAGTGCTACGTCAGGCAATCTTCATAATTCACCCCTCCACTTT
CSATSGNLHNSPLHF
>many|TRBV6-2/TRBV6-3|TRBJ2-5|TRBD1
TGTGCCAGCAGGTCCAGGGGGCTCCAAGAGACCCAGTACTTC
CASRSRGLQETQYF
>-|TRBV20-1|TRBJ1-1|TRBD1
TGCAGTGCTGGATTCCGGGACAGACCAAACACTGAAGCTTTCTTT
CSAGFRDRPNTEAFF
>many|TRBV20-1|TRBJ2-7|TRBD2
TGCAGTGCTAGAGACGGGGCGGGAGAGTCCTACGAGCAGTACTTC
CSARDGAGESYEQYF
>few|TRBV20-1|TRBJ2-4|-
TGCAGTGCCAAAACCCCGTATGGAGGTATTCAGTACTTC
CSAKTPYGGIQYF
>-|TRBV11-2|TRBJ1-6|-
TGTGCCAGCAGCTTAGAAGGGGGGTTGGATTCACCCCTCCACTTT
CASSLEGGLDSPLHF
>many|TRBV11-2|TRBJ1-1|-
TGTGCCAGCAGCTTAAGAGGGACCGTAGGCACTGAAGCTTTCTTT
CASSLRGTVGTEAFF
>many|TRBV3-1|TRBJ1-2|-
TGTGCCAGCAGCCAAGCGACTACCTATGGCTACACCTTC
CASSQATTYGYTF
>few|TRBV7-2|TRBJ1-5|-
TGTGCCAGCAGCTACCTAGACCAGCCCCAGCATTTT
CASSYLDQPQHF
>many|TRBV6-5|TRBJ2-3|TRBD1
TGTGCCAGCAGTTACTTTGGGGCCGACAGGGCCCTCACAGATACGCAGTATTTT
CASSYFGADRALTDTQYF
>-|TRBV10-3|TRBJ2-2|TRBD1
TGTGCCATCAGTGGACAGGGGAACACCGGGGAGCTGTTTTTT
CAISGQGNTGELFF
>-|TRBV4-3|TRBJ2-3|TRBD2
TGCGCCAGCAGCCAAAAGGGACTAGCGGTTTATAATTTAACAGATACGCAGTATTTT
CASSQKGLAVYNLTDTQYF
>many|TRBV5-6|TRBJ1-5|-
TGTGCCAGCAGCTCCGGACTGCCGAATCAGCCCCAGCATTTT
CASSSGLPNQPQHF
>few|TRBV28|TRBJ2-7|-
TGTGCCAGCAGCCCCCCCTGGGACACCTCCTACGAGCAGTACTTC
CASSPPWDTSYEQYF
>many|TRBV2|TRBJ2-1|-
TGTGCCAGCAGTGCCCTCGGGGGTGCTGTCTACAATGAGCAGTTCTTC
CASSALGGAVYNEQFF
>many|TRBV3-1|TRBJ2-7|-
TGTGCCAGCAGCCATAGCGAGTCTTCCTACGAGCAGTACTTC
CASSHSESSYEQYF
>-|TRBV12-3/TRBV12-4|TRBJ1-5|-
TGTGCCAGCACGGGGGATAGCAATCAGCCCCAGCATTTT
CASTGDSNQPQHF
>-|TRBV28|TRBJ2-1|-
TGTGCCAGCAGTTCCCTCGACTGGAGTTTAAATGAGCAGTTCTTC
CASSSLDWSLNEQFF